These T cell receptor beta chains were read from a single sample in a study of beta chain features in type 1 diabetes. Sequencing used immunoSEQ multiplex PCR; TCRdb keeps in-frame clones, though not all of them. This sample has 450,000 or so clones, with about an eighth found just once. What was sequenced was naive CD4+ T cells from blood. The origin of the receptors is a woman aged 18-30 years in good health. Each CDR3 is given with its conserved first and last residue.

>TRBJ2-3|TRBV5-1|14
CASSQGRTSDTQYF
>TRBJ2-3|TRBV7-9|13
CASSFASGDTQYF
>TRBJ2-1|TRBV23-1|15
CASSQSQRFPNEQFF
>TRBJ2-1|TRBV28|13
CASSSRRVNEQFF
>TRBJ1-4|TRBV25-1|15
CASGEAGIANEKLFF
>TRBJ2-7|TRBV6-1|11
CASTGSYEQYF
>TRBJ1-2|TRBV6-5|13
CASSYSRSYGYTF
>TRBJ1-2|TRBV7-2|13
CASSTGSGYGYTF
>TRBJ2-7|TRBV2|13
CASTRDRAYEQYF
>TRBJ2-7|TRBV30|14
CAWTVPGVSYEQYF
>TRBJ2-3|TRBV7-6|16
CASSLRLAGTTDTQYF
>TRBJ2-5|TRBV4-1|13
CASSRTRAETQYF
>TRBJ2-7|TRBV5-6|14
CASSFGGSSYEQYF
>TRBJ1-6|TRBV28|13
CASSPYVGSPLHF
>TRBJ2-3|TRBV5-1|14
CASSFGLATDTQYF
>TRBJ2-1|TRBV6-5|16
CASSYTATGAYNEQFF
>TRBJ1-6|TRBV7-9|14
CASSLAVYNSPLHF
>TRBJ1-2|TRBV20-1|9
CSVRGGYTF
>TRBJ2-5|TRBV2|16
CASRTGTSPRQETQYF
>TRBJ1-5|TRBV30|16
CAWSKGTAYSNQPQHF
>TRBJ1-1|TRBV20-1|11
CSRQVNTEAFF
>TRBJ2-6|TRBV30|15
CAWNRDTAGANVLTF
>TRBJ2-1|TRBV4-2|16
CASSQGGLIDQLEQFF
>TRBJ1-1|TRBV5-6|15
CASSLDGRLNTEAFF
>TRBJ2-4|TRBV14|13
CASSQDYLNIQYF
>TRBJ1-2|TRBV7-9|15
CASSLTNQGDYGYTF
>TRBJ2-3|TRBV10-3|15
CAIRPTGQTTDTQYF
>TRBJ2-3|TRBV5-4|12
CASSTDWGTQYF
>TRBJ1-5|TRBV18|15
CASSLSGQGIQPQHF
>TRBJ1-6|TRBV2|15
CASSDRGAINSPLHF
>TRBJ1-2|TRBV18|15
CASSPQPGALSGYTF
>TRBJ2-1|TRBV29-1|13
CSVEGMGYNEQFF
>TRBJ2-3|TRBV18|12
CASSPSADTQYF
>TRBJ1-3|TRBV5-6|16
CASSRPATGGGNTIYF
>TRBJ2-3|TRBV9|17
CASSVELLAGSTDTQYF
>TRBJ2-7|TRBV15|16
CATSGRQGGPFYEQYF
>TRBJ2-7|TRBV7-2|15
CASSTGPQGTYEQYF
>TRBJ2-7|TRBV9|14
CASSAPSGDYEQYF
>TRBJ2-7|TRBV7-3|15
CASSFGLAVPYEQYF
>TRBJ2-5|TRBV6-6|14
CASSPSLQLETQYF
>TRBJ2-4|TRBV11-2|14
CASSQGVAKNIQYF
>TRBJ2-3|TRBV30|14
CAWSVLGGTDTQYF
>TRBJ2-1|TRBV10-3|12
CAISDQVDEQFF
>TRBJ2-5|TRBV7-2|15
CASSLARGLEETQYF
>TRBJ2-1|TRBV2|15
CASSEMGLAGGEQFF
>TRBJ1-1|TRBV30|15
CAWRRGVQGVTEAFF
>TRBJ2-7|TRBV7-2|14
CASRKAGGSYEQYF
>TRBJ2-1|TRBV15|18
CATSPVRSSLSSYNEQFF
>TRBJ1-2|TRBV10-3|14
CAISEGGQGYGYTF